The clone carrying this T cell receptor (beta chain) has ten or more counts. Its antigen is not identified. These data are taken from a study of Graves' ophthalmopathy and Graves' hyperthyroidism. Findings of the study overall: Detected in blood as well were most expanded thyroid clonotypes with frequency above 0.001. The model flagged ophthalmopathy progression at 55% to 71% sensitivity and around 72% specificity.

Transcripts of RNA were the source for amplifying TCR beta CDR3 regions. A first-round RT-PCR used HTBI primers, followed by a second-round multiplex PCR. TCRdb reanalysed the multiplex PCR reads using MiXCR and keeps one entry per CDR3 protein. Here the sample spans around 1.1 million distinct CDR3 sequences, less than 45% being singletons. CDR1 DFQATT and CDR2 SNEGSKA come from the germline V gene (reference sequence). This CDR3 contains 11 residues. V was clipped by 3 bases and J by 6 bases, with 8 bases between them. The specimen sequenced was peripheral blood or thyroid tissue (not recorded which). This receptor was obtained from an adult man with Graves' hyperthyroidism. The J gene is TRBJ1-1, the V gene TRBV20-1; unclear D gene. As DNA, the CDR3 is TGCAGTGCTAGTCGGACCGCTGAAGCTTTCTTT. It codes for CSASRTAEAFF.